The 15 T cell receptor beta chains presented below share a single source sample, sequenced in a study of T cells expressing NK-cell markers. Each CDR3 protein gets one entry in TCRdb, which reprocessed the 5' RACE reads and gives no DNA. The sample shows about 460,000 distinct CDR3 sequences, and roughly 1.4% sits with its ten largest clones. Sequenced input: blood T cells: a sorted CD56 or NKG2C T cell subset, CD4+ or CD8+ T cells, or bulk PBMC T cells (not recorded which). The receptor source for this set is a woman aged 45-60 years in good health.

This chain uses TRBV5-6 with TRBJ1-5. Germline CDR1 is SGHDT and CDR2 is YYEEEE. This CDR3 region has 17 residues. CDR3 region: CASSRHARTVTNQPQHF.

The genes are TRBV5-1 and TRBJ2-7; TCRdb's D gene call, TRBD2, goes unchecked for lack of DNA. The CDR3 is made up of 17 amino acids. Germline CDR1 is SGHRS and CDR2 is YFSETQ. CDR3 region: CASSYDRTSGIIDEQYF. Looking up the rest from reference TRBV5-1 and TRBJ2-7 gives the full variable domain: KAGVTQTPRYLIKTRGQQVTLSCSPISGHRSVSWYQQTPGQGLQFLFEYFSETQRNKGNFPGRFSGRQFSNSRSEMNVSTLELGDSALYLCASSYDRTSGIIDEQYFGPGTRLTVT.

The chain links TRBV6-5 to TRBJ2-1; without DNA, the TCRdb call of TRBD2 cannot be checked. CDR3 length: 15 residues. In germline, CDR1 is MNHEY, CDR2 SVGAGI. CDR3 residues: CASSPPGLPYNEQFF.

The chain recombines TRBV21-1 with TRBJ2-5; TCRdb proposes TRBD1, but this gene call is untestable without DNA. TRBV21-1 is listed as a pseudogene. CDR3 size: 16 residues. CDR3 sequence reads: CASSKKEDRVRETQYF.

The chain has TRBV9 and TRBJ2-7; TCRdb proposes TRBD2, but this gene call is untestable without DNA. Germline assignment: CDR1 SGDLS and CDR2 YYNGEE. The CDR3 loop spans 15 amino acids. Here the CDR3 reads CASSPETSGLYEQYF. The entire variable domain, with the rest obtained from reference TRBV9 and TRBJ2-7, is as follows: DSGVTQTPKHLITATGQRVTLRCSPRSGDLSVYWYQQSLDQGLQFLIQYYNGEERAKGNILERFSAQQFPDLHSELNLSSLELGDSALYFCASSPETSGLYEQYFGPGTRLTVT.

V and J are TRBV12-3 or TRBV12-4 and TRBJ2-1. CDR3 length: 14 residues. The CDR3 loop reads CAVAPLRSYNEQFF.

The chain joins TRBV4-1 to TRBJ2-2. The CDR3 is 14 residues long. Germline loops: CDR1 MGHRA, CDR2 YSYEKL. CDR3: CASSPTEGTGELFF.

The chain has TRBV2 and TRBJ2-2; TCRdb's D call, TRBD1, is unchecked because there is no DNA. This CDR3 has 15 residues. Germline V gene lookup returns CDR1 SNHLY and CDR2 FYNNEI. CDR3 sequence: CASSGGQGVTGELFF.

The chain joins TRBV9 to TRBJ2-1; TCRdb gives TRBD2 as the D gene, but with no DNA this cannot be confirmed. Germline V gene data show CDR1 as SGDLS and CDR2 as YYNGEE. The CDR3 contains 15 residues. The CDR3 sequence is CASSVDREGPYEQFF.

CDR3 sequence reads: CASSSIRRGTNEKLFF. The V and J genes are TRBV27 and TRBJ1-4; the TCRdb D gene call, TRBD1, has no DNA to confirm it. The CDR3 covers 16 residues. Germline-derived CDR1 and CDR2 are MNHEY and SMNVEV (reference sequence).

This CDR3 reads CASSVTIAGGSEQYF. The rearrangement uses TRBV9 and TRBJ2-7; no DNA is available, so the TRBD2 call from TCRdb remains unchecked. Germline V lookup: CDR1 SGDLS, CDR2 YYNGEE. This CDR3 spans 15 amino acids.

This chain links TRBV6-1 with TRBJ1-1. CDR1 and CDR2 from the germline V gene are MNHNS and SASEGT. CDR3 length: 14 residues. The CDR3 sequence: CASSGVDWNTEAFF.

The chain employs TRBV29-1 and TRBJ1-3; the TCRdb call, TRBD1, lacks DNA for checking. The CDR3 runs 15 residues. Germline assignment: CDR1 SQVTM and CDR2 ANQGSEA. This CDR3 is CSVEKGSADGNTIYF.

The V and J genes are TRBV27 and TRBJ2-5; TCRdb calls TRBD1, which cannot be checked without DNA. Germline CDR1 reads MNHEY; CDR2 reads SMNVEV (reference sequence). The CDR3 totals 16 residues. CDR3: CASSLRILGGVETQYF.

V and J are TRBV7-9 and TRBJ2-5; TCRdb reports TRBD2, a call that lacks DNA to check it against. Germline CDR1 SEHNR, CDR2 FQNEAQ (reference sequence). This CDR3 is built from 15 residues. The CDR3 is CASSLESSAQETQYF.